This T cell receptor (beta chain) was observed in a study of technical replicates of blood from a handful of donors. The repertoire was sequenced with immunoSEQ multiplex PCR; TCRdb's copy has only in-frame clones and lacks some. Of roughly 76,000 clones in the sample, 75% to 95% are singletons; the top ten hold about 0.4%. V lost 0 bases, J lost 1 base, and 7 bases lay in between. Germline V gives CDR1 LGHNA, CDR2 YNFKEQ. CDR3 length: 15 residues. J is TRBJ2-1 and V is TRBV4-2; D gene ambiguous. Sequenced input: T cells isolated from PBMCs. This clonotype was obtained from a human donor in good health. Some clones in this sample may be carry-over from other donors' samples. In DNA form, the CDR3 reads TGTGCCAGCAGCCAAGATCTAGTATCCTACAATGAGCAGTTCTTC. This gives the protein CASSQDLVSYNEQFF.